Below, 20 T cell receptor beta chains from the same sample are listed, as sequenced in a study of T cell clonality in common variable immunodeficiency. The assay was immunoSEQ multiplex PCR, and TCRdb's table has in-frame clones only and misses some. In total the sample includes 55,000 to 65,000 clones, none of them seen once. Sequenced sample: peripheral blood mononuclear cells. These receptors came from a person between 18 and 70 years old in good health.

Only a few counts were recorded for this clone. From the germline J gene comes the end of the CDR3, since the read stops 3 residues before it. The chain combines TRBV7-6 with TRBJ2-1; D possibly corresponds to TRBD2 (6 bases). The CDR3 totals 13 residues. V dropped 5 bases and J dropped 9 bases, with 14 bases sitting between them. The germline V gene encodes CDR1 SGHVS and CDR2 FNYEAQ. The CDR3 sequence is CASSHSLATEQFF. CDR3 DNA (partial): TGTGCCAGCAGCCACAGTCTAGCGACTGAG.

This clone was seen ten or more times. Sequencing ends 3 residues short of the CDR3 end; the germline J gene provides the rest. V usage is TRBV6-2 or TRBV6-3 and J usage is TRBJ2-7; 13 bases agree with TRBD2. Losses at the gene ends were 5 bases for V and 3 bases for J; bases not matched to a gene: 4. CDR3 length: 15 amino acids. Germline lookup yields CDR1 MNHEY and CDR2 SVGEGT. The part of the CDR3 DNA that was read is TGTGCCAGCAGTCCGGGACTAGCGGGACTCTACGAG. Translated: CASSPGLAGLYE. The full CDR3 protein reads CASSPGLAGLYEQYF.

In regard to this clone: The read falls 3 residues short of the CDR3 end, and the missing part is taken from the germline J gene. The chain recombines TRBV27 with TRBJ2-7, with TRBD2 identical over 12 bases. The germline V gene has CDR1 MNHEY and CDR2 SMNVEV (reference sequence). V lost 6 bases and J lost 4; bases outside the gene matches: 7. CDR3 length: 15 residues. This CDR3 is CASSARLAGEYEQYF. The DNA read from the CDR3 is TGTGCCAGCAGCGCCAGACTAGCGGGAGAGTACGAG.

Many counts were recorded for this clone. The read terminates 3 residues ahead of where the CDR3 ends, so the germline J gene completes it. This chain joins TRBV2 and TRBJ2-2, with 8 positions matching TRBD2. V lost 6 bases to trimming and J lost 5 bases; unmatched junction nucleotides: 8. The CDR3 spans 15 residues. The V gene's germline CDR1 is SNHLY and CDR2 FYNNEI. The CDR3 loop is CASRASGRETGELFF. The CDR3 bases that were read are TGTGCCAGCAGGGCCAGCGGGAGAGAAACCGGGGAG.

With respect to this clone: The observed sequence ends 3 residues before the CDR3 terminus, with the missing tail filled in from the germline J gene. This chain connects TRBV5-5 to TRBJ2-7; TRBD2 agrees at 13 bases. Trimming cost V 5 bases and J 2 bases; bases outside gene matches: 4. Germline V gives CDR1 SGHKS, CDR2 YYEKEE (reference sequence). The CDR3 has 15 residues. The covered CDR3 bases are TGTGCCAGCAGGGTAGGACTAGCGGGAGCCTACGAG. Its translation: CASRVGLAGAYE. The complete CDR3 sequence is CASRVGLAGAYEQYF.

This clone was counted many times. The read ends 3 residues early relative to the CDR3; the germline J gene fills the gap. This rearrangement joins TRBV4-2 to TRBJ2-3; 9 nucleotides match TRBD2. CDR1 is LGHNA, CDR2 YNFKEQ, per germline. After removal of 0 bases from V and 0 bases from J, the junction contained 4 bases not matched to a gene. The CDR3 length is 17 residues. The CDR3 bases that were read are TGTGCCAGCAGCCAAGAGTGGCTAGCGGGAAGCACAGATACG. Its translation is CASSQEWLAGSTDT. The CDR3 reads in full as CASSQEWLAGSTDTQYF.

This clone was recorded at least ten times. The read gets to within 3 residues of the CDR3 end, and the germline J gene fills in the rest. The rearrangement joins TRBV27 to TRBJ2-7, with D possibly being TRBD2 (6 bases). CDR3 size: 14 residues. Germline-derived CDR1 and CDR2 are MNHEY and SMNVEV (reference sequence). Trimming took off 5 bases at V and 1 base at J, with 12 bases between the two ends. CDR3 residues: CASSPTGGSYEQYF. The part of the CDR3 DNA that was read is TGTGCCAGCAGTCCGACCGGGGGATCCTACGAG.

This clone has ten or more counts. The CDR3 protein is CSASAGTGQLSGANVLTF. The CDR3 bases that were read are TGCAGTGCTAGTGCCGGGACAGGGCAGTTGTCTGGGGCCAACGTC. The genes are TRBV20-1 and TRBJ2-6, with 9 bases aligning to TRBD1. The sequenced fragment ends 3 residues before the CDR3 boundary, so the rest is inferred from the germline J gene. Germline assignment: CDR1 DFQATT and CDR2 SNEGSKA (reference sequence). The CDR3 has 18 amino acids. Trimming at V came to 3 bases and at J to 1 base, leaving 10 bases not matched to a gene.

This clone was found many times. The read halts 3 residues ahead of the CDR3 end, with the missing end drawn from the germline J gene. The V call is TRBV2, the J call TRBJ2-5; no reliable D call. Trimming took 2 bases from V and 2 from J, leaving 9 bases between them. Germline-derived CDR1 and CDR2 are SNHLY and FYNNEI. This CDR3 spans 14 amino acids. CDR3 DNA (partial): TGTGCCAGCAGTGAATGGCCCAAGCAAGAGACC. It is translated as CASSEWPKQET. The full CDR3 protein reads CASSEWPKQETQYF.

This clone was observed many times. The sequenced fragment ends 3 residues before the CDR3 boundary, so the rest is inferred from the germline J gene. This chain joins TRBV19 and TRBJ1-1, with 8 bases identical to TRBD1. The CDR3 consists of 13 residues. J gave up 4 bases and V 3 bases, and 1 base lay outside the gene matches. Germline-derived CDR1 and CDR2 are LNHDA and SQIVND (reference sequence). CDR3 sequence: CASSMGQVTEAFF. CDR3 bases read: TGTGCCAGTAGTATGGGACAGGTCACTGAA.

This clone was recorded at least ten times. Coverage ceases 3 residues before the CDR3 finishes, and the germline J gene fills in the end. The chain employs TRBV30 and TRBJ2-5; maybe TRBD1 (5 bases). V was clipped by 0 bases and J by 6 bases, with 17 bases between them. This CDR3 has 15 amino acids. Germline CDR1 and CDR2: GTSNPN and SVGIG (reference sequence). The DNA read from the CDR3 is TGTGCCTGGAGTGTTTGGCAGGGAATGGGAAAGACC. Encoded protein: CAWSVWQGMGKT. The whole CDR3 is CAWSVWQGMGKTQYF.

This clone was detected many times. Sequencing ends 3 residues short of the CDR3 end; the germline J gene provides the rest. The chain combines TRBV4-1 with TRBJ2-1; weak D call: TRBD2 (5 bases). This CDR3 has 13 residues. The germline V and J ends were trimmed by 5 bases and 6 bases, with 11 bases remaining between them. The germline gives CDR1 MGHRA, CDR2 YSYEKL. CDR3: CASSALVVNEQFF. CDR3 DNA, as far as it was read: TGCGCCAGCAGCGCACTAGTTGTCAATGAG.

The sample holds many counts of this clone. The read gets to within 3 residues of the CDR3 end, and the germline J gene fills in the rest. The rearrangement uses TRBV5-4 and TRBJ2-6, with D tentatively TRBD2 (5 bases). Trimming pared 4 bases from V and 4 bases from J, leaving 9 bases between. CDR1 and CDR2 from the germline V gene are SGHNT and YYREEE (reference sequence). The CDR3 covers 14 residues. CDR3 DNA, as far as it was read: TGTGCCAGCAGCCACTCGGGGGGGGCCAACGTC. Protein sequence: CASSHSGGANV. The whole CDR3 protein reads CASSHSGGANVLTF. The variable domain in full, completed from reference TRBV5-4 and TRBJ2-6, reads ETGVTQSPTHLIKTRGQQVTLRCSSQSGHNTVSWYQQALGQGPQFIFQYYREEENGRGNFPPRFSGLQFPNYSSELNVNALELDDSALYLCASSHSGGANVLTFGAGSRLTVL.

This clone came up many times. The part of the CDR3 DNA that was read is TGTGCCAGCAGTGAAGGGGACACCGGGGAG. Translating it yields CASSEGDTGE. The complete CDR3 protein is CASSEGDTGELFF. This chain links TRBV6-4 with TRBJ2-2, with D possibly TRBD1 on 5 matching bases. The sequence runs out 3 residues before the end of the CDR3; the remainder is reconstructed from the germline J gene. CDR1 and CDR2 from the germline V gene are MRHNA and SNTAGT. There are 13 residues in the CDR3. V gave up 3 bases and J gave up 3 bases, with 5 bases separating them.

This clone came up many times. The missing CDR3 end, 3 residues past where the read stops, is filled in from the germline J gene. The chain recombines TRBV12-3 or TRBV12-4 with TRBJ2-7; D is uncertain. CDR3 length: 13 amino acids. Trimming took 6 bases from V and 2 from J, leaving 11 bases between them. The covered CDR3 bases are TGTGCCAGCAGCGCGACACTTCCCTACGAG. It specifies CASSATLPYE. The full CDR3 is CASSATLPYEQYF.

This clone was detected many times. The read finishes 3 residues shy of the CDR3 end, and the germline J gene is used to complete it. V gene TRBV7-9 combines with J gene TRBJ2-1; the match to TRBD1 covers 7 bases. The germline V gene encodes CDR1 SEHNR and CDR2 FQNEAQ (reference sequence). With V trimmed by 6 bases and J by 9 bases, 8 bases remained unmatched. The CDR3 extends over 13 amino acids. The DNA read from the CDR3 is TGTGCCAGCAGTTGGTTAACAGGGGTTGAG. This sequence encodes CASSWLTGVE. In full, the CDR3 is CASSWLTGVEQFF.

This clone appeared many times. The read falls 3 residues short of the CDR3 end, and the missing part is taken from the germline J gene. V is TRBV20-1 and J is TRBJ2-3, with a possible D match to TRBD2 (6 bases). This CDR3 spans 15 amino acids. The V gene lost 1 base and the J gene lost 2 bases, with 13 bases spanning the gap. Looked up from germline, CDR1 is DFQATT and CDR2 is SNEGSKA (reference sequence). Here the CDR3 reads CSARAIWDSTDTQYF. The sequenced CDR3 bases are TGCAGTGCTAGAGCCATATGGGACTCCACAGATACG.

With regard to this clone: A much bigger clone sits one base away, suggesting this may be a read error. The read comes to an end 3 residues before the CDR3 does, leaving the germline J gene to fill in the end. The rearrangement uses TRBV7-9 and TRBJ1-1; 7 nucleotides agree with TRBD1. This CDR3 comprises 14 residues. Germline V gives CDR1 SEHNR, CDR2 FQNEAQ (reference sequence). The chain's CDR3 is CSSSFDRATTEAFF. The part of the CDR3 DNA that was read is TGTTCCAGCAGCTTTGACAGGGCTACGACTGAA.

This clone was counted ten times or more. The CDR3 end falls 3 residues outside the read, so it is completed with the germline J gene. The chain combines TRBV6-2 or TRBV6-3 with TRBJ2-2, with D tentatively TRBD2 (7 bases). V was trimmed by 8 bases and J by 4 bases, leaving 17 bases between them. This CDR3 spans 15 amino acids. Germline V gives CDR1 MNHEY, CDR2 SVGEGT. The CDR3 DNA, read in part, is TGTGCCAGCTTTAGGGGGGGATTGTTCACCGGGGAG. It specifies CASFRGGLFTGE. Given in full, the CDR3 is CASFRGGLFTGELFF.

This clone has ten or more counts. The junction departs from germline at one end; a sequencing error may be responsible. The read ends 3 residues early relative to the CDR3; the germline J gene fills the gap. This sequence joins TRBV4-2 and TRBJ2-1, with D perhaps TRBD2 (6 bases). This CDR3 comprises 16 residues. Germline CDR1 reads LGHNA; CDR2 reads YNFKEQ. The covered CDR3 bases are TGCGCCAGCAGCCATGCCTACAGGTCATCGGGGGATGAG. It yields the protein CASSHAYRSSGDE. The full CDR3 reads CASSHAYRSSGDEQFF.